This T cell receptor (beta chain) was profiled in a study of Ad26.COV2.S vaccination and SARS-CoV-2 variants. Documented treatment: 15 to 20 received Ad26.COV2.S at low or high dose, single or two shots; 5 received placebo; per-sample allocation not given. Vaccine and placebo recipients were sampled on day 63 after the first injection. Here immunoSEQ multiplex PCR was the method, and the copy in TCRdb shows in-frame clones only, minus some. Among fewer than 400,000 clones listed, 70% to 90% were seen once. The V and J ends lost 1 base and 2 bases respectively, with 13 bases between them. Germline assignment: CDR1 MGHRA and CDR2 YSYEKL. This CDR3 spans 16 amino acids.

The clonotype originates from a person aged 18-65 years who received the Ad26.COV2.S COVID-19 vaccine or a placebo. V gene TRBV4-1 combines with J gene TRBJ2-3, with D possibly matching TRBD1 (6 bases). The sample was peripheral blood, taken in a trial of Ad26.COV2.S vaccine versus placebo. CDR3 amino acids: CASSQAQGPYTDTQYF. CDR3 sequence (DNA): TGCGCCAGCAGCCAAGCTCAGGGGCCCTACACAGATACGCAGTATTTT.